The rows below give T cell receptor beta chains drawn from one sample of a study of molecular identifiers for immune sequencing clone quantification. TCRdb analysed the PCR reads with MiXCR anew, one entry per CDR3 protein. Altogether 600,000 to 650,000 distinct CDR3 sequences are present, about 20% being singletons, with the ten largest covering roughly 0.9%. Sequencing input: naive CD8+ T cells from blood, with Jurkat cell RNA spiked in. The receptors come from a human donor in good health. Some libraries in this study had Jurkat cell RNA spiked in. Both conserved end residues are part of each CDR3. A D gene is named only where the DNA matches it firmly. Clone size is not always given. Where it is, it says once, few, many or a class for expanded clones.

d_call	j_call	v_call	clone_size	cdr3_nt	cdr3_aa
TRBD2	TRBJ2-5	TRBV12-5	many	TGTGCTAGTGGTCCAGACGTCCTGGCGGGGGGGCGAGAGACCCAGTACTTC	CASGPDVLAGGRETQYF
TRBD1	TRBJ2-7	TRBV20-1	many	TGCAGTGCTAAGACAGGGGTAGACTACGAGCAGTACTTC	CSAKTGVDYEQYF
-	TRBJ1-2	TRBV19	-	TGTGCCAGTAGTACCGTCCCGGAGTATGGCTACACCTTC	CASSTVPEYGYTF
TRBD1	TRBJ1-2	TRBV13	many	TGTGCCAGCAGCTTATACGGGGGACAGGGATATTATGGCTACACCTTC	CASSLYGGQGYYGYTF
-	TRBJ2-7	TRBV30	many	TGTGCCTGGAGTATAGCTAAACGGCTCGAGCAGTACTTC	CAWSIAKRLEQYF
TRBD1	TRBJ2-7	TRBV29-1	many	TGCAGCGTCACCGACCGAGACAGGGACTACGAGCAGTACTTC	CSVTDRDRDYEQYF
TRBD1	TRBJ1-4	TRBV6-5	many	TGTGCCAGCAGGGGGACAGCGGGGCGGCGGGAAAAACTGTTTTTT	CASRGTAGRREKLFF
-	TRBJ2-1	TRBV12-3/TRBV12-4	-	TGTGCCAGCAGTGGGACGCCTGAGCAGTTCTTC	CASSGTPEQFF
TRBD1	TRBJ2-2	TRBV27	few	TGTGCCAGCAGTTTTGACAGGGGTTACACCGGGGAGCTGTTTTTT	CASSFDRGYTGELFF
TRBD1	TRBJ2-7	TRBV30	many	TGTGCCTGGAGTGGGACAGGGGGCTACGAGCAGTACTTC	CAWSGTGGYEQYF
-	TRBJ1-1	TRBV30	many	TGTGCCTGGAGTGGACCGGGACGGAAGGGGCCTGAAGCTTTCTTT	CAWSGPGRKGPEAFF
-	TRBJ2-7	TRBV14	many	TGTGCCAGCAGCCAGGGGGACTCCTACGAGCAGTACTTC	CASSQGDSYEQYF
-	TRBJ2-7	TRBV15	-	TGTGCCACCAGCAGAGAGAGCGTCTCAGGGGTCTCCTACGAGCAGTACTTC	CATSRESVSGVSYEQYF
-	TRBJ2-2	TRBV9	-	TGTGCCAGCAGCGTAGTGGGGGGCCTGAACACCGGGGAGCTGTTTTTT	CASSVVGGLNTGELFF
TRBD2	TRBJ2-1	TRBV24-1	-	TGTGCCACCAGTGATTCTCTAGCGGGTATGGGGCCCGCTTATAATGAGCAGTTCTTC	CATSDSLAGMGPAYNEQFF
-	TRBJ2-1	TRBV30	few	TGTGCTCGGAGCTCGGGTGCTGAGCAGTTCTTC	CARSSGAEQFF
-	TRBJ2-5	TRBV4-1	few	TGCGCCAGCAGCCAAGCTGGAAGGGAGAAAGAGACCCAGTACTTC	CASSQAGREKETQYF
-	TRBJ2-5	TRBV7-9	-	TGTGCCAGCAGCTTCTTGACAGAACAAGAGACCCAGTACTTC	CASSFLTEQETQYF
-	TRBJ1-6	TRBV4-1	many	TGCGCCAGCAGCCAATTGGTTCAGGATAATTCACCCCTCCACTTT	CASSQLVQDNSPLHF
-	TRBJ1-4	TRBV12-3/TRBV12-4	many	TGTGCCAGCAGCTACCCGCAGGCTCGTGAAAAACTGTTTTTT	CASSYPQAREKLFF
TRBD2	TRBJ2-2	TRBV7-2	-	TGTGCCAGCAGCGACCGGACTAGCGGGGGGGCCGGGGAGCTGTTTTTT	CASSDRTSGGAGELFF
-	TRBJ2-7	TRBV3-1	few	TGTGCCAGCAGCCAAGGAGGTCCGGGAAGCTCCTACGAGCAGTACTTC	CASSQGGPGSSYEQYF
-	TRBJ1-1	TRBV6-2/TRBV6-3	few	TGTGCCAGCAGCTACAGGGCCCGAGGGACTGAAGCTTTCTTT	CASSYRARGTEAFF
-	TRBJ2-7	TRBV19	many	TGTGCCACTACACCGGGGCAAAGTCTTTCCTACGAGCAGTACTTC	CATTPGQSLSYEQYF
-	TRBJ2-3	TRBV27	many	TGTGCCAGCAGTCCCACGGGCCCACTTTTCCCAGATACGCAGTATTTT	CASSPTGPLFPDTQYF